This passage covers 29 T cell receptor beta chains from one sample sequenced in a study of OX40 agonist ivuxolimab in advanced cancers. Repertoires were generated with immunoSEQ multiplex PCR, while TCRdb's copy carries only in-frame clones and drops some. The repertoire holds approximately 100,000 clones, with around 82% as singletons. This sample comprised CD4+ or CD8+ T cells sorted from blood, obtained in a trial of the OX40 agonist ivuxolimab. These receptors all stem from an adult with an advanced solid tumor such as melanoma, head and neck, liver or kidney cancer.

This clone was counted between two and nine times. The gene calls are TRBV10-3 and TRBJ1-2, with D possibly TRBD1 on 6 matching bases. The CDR3 spans 14 residues. The germline V and J ends were trimmed by 0 bases and 8 bases, with 13 bases remaining between them. From germline, CDR1 is ENHRY and CDR2 SYGVKD. CDR3 in amino acids: CAISESDSREGYTF. The CDR3 bases are TGTGCCATCAGTGAGTCGGACAGCCGAGAGGGCTACACCTTC.

The chain couples TRBV7-3 to TRBJ2-3, with 11 bases that match TRBD2. V dropped 10 bases and J dropped 2; count of bases not matched to a gene: 5. Looked up from germline, CDR1 is SGHTA and CDR2 is FQGTGA. The CDR3 contains 14 residues. Written as DNA, the CDR3 is TGTGCCACCAGTAGCGGGAGGGCCACAGATACGCAGTATTTT. This codes for CATSSGRATDTQYF.

The genes are TRBV6-5 and TRBJ1-1; 7 bases line up with TRBD1. V trimming: 10 bases; J trimming: 7 bases; junction bases outside the gene matches: 12. This CDR3 contains 13 residues. Per the germline V gene, CDR1 is MNHEY and CDR2 is SVGAGI. CDR3 amino acids: CATRTTGFVEAFF. In DNA form, the CDR3 reads TGTGCCACACGAACGACAGGGTTTGTTGAAGCTTTCTTT.

V and J are TRBV5-6 and TRBJ2-3; 8 bases are a match to TRBD1. The length of the CDR3 is 16 residues. After removal of 3 bases from V and 0 bases from J, the junction contained 6 bases not matched to a gene. Germline V lookup: CDR1 SGHDT, CDR2 YYEEEE. The CDR3 bases are TGTGCCAGCAGCTGGACAGGGACCGCTAGCACAGATACGCAGTATTTT. Translating gives CASSWTGTASTDTQYF. The full variable domain, with the rest looked up from reference TRBV5-6 and TRBJ2-3, is DAGVTQSPTHLIKTRGQQVTLRCSPKSGHDTVSWYQQALGQGPQFIFQYYEEEERQRGNFPDRFSGHQFPNYSSELNVNALLLGDSALYLCASSWTGTASTDTQYFGPGTRLTVL.

This chain joins TRBV7-2 and TRBJ2-1; the D gene is possibly TRBD2 (6 bases). Trimming stripped 4 bases from V and 2 bases from J, with 12 bases between. Looked up from germline, CDR1 is SGHTA and CDR2 is FQGNSA. This CDR3 is built from 15 residues. CDR3 amino acids: CASSSRLGPYNEQFF. For the CDR3, the DNA is TGTGCCAGCAGCTCAAGACTAGGGCCCTACAATGAGCAGTTCTTC. Supplemented by reference TRBV7-2 and TRBJ2-1, the full variable domain reads GAGVSQSPSNKVTEKGKDVELRCDPISGHTALYWYRQSLGQGLEFLIYFQGNSAPDKSGLPSDRFSAERTGGSVSTLTIQRTQQEDSAVYLCASSSRLGPYNEQFFGPGTRLTVL.

With respect to this clone: Relative to the germline gene, one junction end is altered; a read error may explain this. The V gene is TRBV7-7, the J gene TRBJ2-7; perhaps D is TRBD1 or TRBD2 (5 bases each). The CDR3 totals 14 residues. CDR1 and CDR2 (germline): SSHAT, FNYEAQ (reference sequence). The CDR3 spells CASSPGRGSYEQYF. The CDR3 DNA sequence: TGTGCTAGCAGCCCGGGAAGGGGATCCTACGAGCAGTACTTC.

This clone was seen once. One end of the junction does not line up with germline, which may come from a read error. The chain employs TRBV10-3 and TRBJ2-1; D is tentatively TRBD1 or TRBD2 (6 bases each). CDR1 ENHRY and CDR2 SYGVKD come from the germline V gene. This CDR3 is 13 amino acids long. CDR3: CASSYGGGNEQFF. The CDR3 DNA sequence: TGTGCCAGCAGTTACGGGGGCGGCAATGAGCAGTTCTTC.

The chain recombines TRBV28 with TRBJ2-3; D uncertain. The CDR3 length is 14 residues. Germline values: CDR1 MDHEN, CDR2 SYDVKM. The V end was cut by 2 bases, the J end by 2 bases, with 8 bases between. The CDR3 sequence: CASSLGQNTDTQYF. As DNA, the CDR3 is TGTGCCAGCAGTTTAGGGCAAAACACAGATACGCAGTATTTT. Full variable domain (outside the CDR3, taken from reference TRBV28 and TRBJ2-3): DVKVTQSSRYLVKRTGEKVFLECVQDMDHENMFWYRQDPGLGLRLIYFSYDVKMKEKGDIPEGYSVSREKKERFSLILESASTNQTSMYLCASSLGQNTDTQYFGPGTRLTVL.

The CDR3 coding sequence is TGTGCCAGCAGCTCGACAGCAACTAATGAAAAACTGTTTTTT. Translated: CASSSTATNEKLFF. This rearrangement joins TRBV11-2 to TRBJ1-4; a weak D match, TRBD1 (5 bases). Trimming stripped 4 bases from V and 0 bases from J, with 6 bases between. The CDR3 contains 14 residues. Per germline, CDR1 SGHAT and CDR2 FQNNGV.

J is TRBJ2-7 and V is TRBV14; no firm D call. Germline values: CDR1 SGHDN, CDR2 FVKESK. The ends were cut back, 1 base at V and 1 base at J, with 5 bases in the middle. The CDR3 is made up of 13 amino acids. This chain's CDR3 is CASSQGISYEQYF. The DNA for the CDR3 is TGTGCCAGCAGCCAAGGGATTTCCTACGAGCAGTACTTC.

The chain employs TRBV27 and TRBJ2-2, with TRBD2 matching over 8 bases. Germline V gives CDR1 MNHEY, CDR2 SMNVEV (reference sequence). The CDR3 runs to 14 residues. J was trimmed by 6 bases and V by 1 base; bases with no gene match: 1. The CDR3 reads CASSLLAGPGELFF. The DNA for the CDR3 is TGTGCCAGCAGTTTATTAGCGGGGCCCGGGGAGCTGTTTTTT.

Here the CDR3 reads CASSSGEPYEQYF. CDR3 nucleotide sequence: TGTGCCAGCAGCTCTGGGGAACCCTACGAGCAGTACTTC. This chain joins TRBV7-6 and TRBJ2-7; D remains unclear. The germline V and J ends were trimmed by 4 bases and 2 bases, with 9 bases remaining between them. The CDR3 spans 13 residues. Germline-derived CDR1 and CDR2 are SGHVS and FNYEAQ.

The chain links TRBV7-9 to TRBJ2-1; D unclear. The CDR3 has 14 amino acids. Germline loops: CDR1 SEHNR, CDR2 FQNEAQ (reference sequence). V lost 5 bases to trimming and J lost 6 bases, with 14 bases between them. The CDR3 region is CASSPRISVNEQFF. CDR3 sequence (DNA): TGTGCCAGCAGCCCCCGCATTTCAGTCAATGAGCAGTTCTTC.

The chain combines TRBV7-3 with TRBJ2-3; 7 nucleotides line up with TRBD1. The CDR3 has 14 residues. Germline V gene data show CDR1 as SGHTA and CDR2 as FQGTGA. With V trimmed by 3 bases and J by 6 bases, 6 bases remained unmatched. In DNA form, the CDR3 reads TGTGCCAGCAGCTTCGGGACAGCATCTGATACGCAGTATTTT. This sequence encodes CASSFGTASDTQYF.

The chain combines TRBV19 with TRBJ2-3; 7 positions match TRBD1. This CDR3 comprises 15 residues. V shed 9 bases, J shed 6 bases, and the junction held 15 bases outside the gene matches. Germline lookup yields CDR1 LNHDA and CDR2 SQIVND (reference sequence). CDR3: CASSPGTDAVDTQYF. In DNA form, the CDR3 reads TGTGCCAGCTCTCCCGGGACAGACGCAGTTGATACGCAGTATTTT.

The V and J genes are TRBV7-9 and TRBJ2-3, with a weak D call TRBD1 (5 bases). Germline lookup yields CDR1 SEHNR and CDR2 FQNEAQ (reference sequence). The CDR3 extends over 19 amino acids. V lost 5 bases to trimming and J lost 0 bases, with 24 bases between them. CDR3 loop: CASSPPLTLTGSSTDTQYF. The CDR3 DNA follows: TGTGCCAGCAGCCCACCTTTGACCCTTACAGGCTCTAGCACAGATACGCAGTATTTT.

This chain joins TRBV19 and TRBJ1-4; weak D call: TRBD1 (6 bases). Trimming took off 6 bases at V and 8 bases at J, with 22 bases between the two ends. There are 16 residues in the CDR3. Germline CDR1 reads LNHDA; CDR2 reads SQIVND (reference sequence). DNA of the CDR3: TGTGCCAGTAGAAGGCGGGCCAGGGGATATTCGGAAAAACTGTTTTTT. Amino acids: CASRRRARGYSEKLFF.

In its sample, this clone was seen a few times. The chain recombines TRBV7-9 with TRBJ2-3, with 7 bases identical to TRBD2. The CDR3 is 14 amino acids. V lost 2 bases to trimming and J lost 1 base; unmatched junction nucleotides: 0. The germline V gene encodes CDR1 SEHNR and CDR2 FQNEAQ (reference sequence). CDR3 nucleotides: TGTGCCAGCAGCTTAAGCGGGGGCACAGATACGCAGTATTTT. Translating it yields CASSLSGGTDTQYF. The variable domain in full, with the rest retrieved from reference TRBV7-9 and TRBJ2-3, is DTGVSQNPRHKITKRGQNVTFRCDPISEHNRLYWYRQTLGQGPEFLTYFQNEAQLEKSRLLSDRFSAERPKGSFSTLEIQRTEQGDSAMYLCASSLSGGTDTQYFGPGTRLTVL.

The V and J genes are TRBV2 and TRBJ2-7; TRBD1 might be the D (5 bases). Germline lookup yields CDR1 SNHLY and CDR2 FYNNEI. This CDR3 has 13 residues. V lost 8 bases to trimming and J lost 0 bases, with 11 bases between them. CDR3 residues: CASEDILSYEQYF. The CDR3 region has the DNA TGTGCCAGCGAGGACATCCTCTCCTACGAGCAGTACTTC.

The chain has TRBV4-1 and TRBJ2-7, with 7 bases fitting TRBD1. This CDR3 spans 15 amino acids. Germline lookup yields CDR1 MGHRA and CDR2 YSYEKL. Trimming cost V 0 bases and J 5 bases; bases outside gene matches: 7. This CDR3 reads CASSQESGQRDEQYF. Here the CDR3 DNA reads TGCGCCAGCAGCCAAGAATCGGGACAGCGCGACGAGCAGTACTTC.

The genes are TRBV7-6 and TRBJ2-1; 8 positions agree with TRBD2. This CDR3 has 14 amino acids. Trimming cost V 5 bases and J 9 bases; bases outside gene matches: 9. Per germline, CDR1 SGHVS and CDR2 FNYEAQ. The CDR3 DNA reads TGTGCCAGCAGCCCGATGGGACTAGGAAGTGAGCAGTTCTTC. It translates to CASSPMGLGSEQFF.

The genes are TRBV28 and TRBJ1-5; D unclear. Trimming took 6 bases from V and 1 from J, leaving 13 bases between them. This CDR3 has 15 amino acids. Germline V gene data show CDR1 as MDHEN and CDR2 as SYDVKM. As DNA, the CDR3 is TGTGCCAGCAGCTCAGGACGGCAGAGCAATCAGCCCCAGCATTTT. Its translation is CASSSGRQSNQPQHF.

The chain combines TRBV27 with TRBJ2-7; tentative D call: TRBD1 (6 bases). Trimming stripped 6 bases from V and 5 bases from J, with 14 bases between. Germline V gives CDR1 MNHEY, CDR2 SMNVEV (reference sequence). The CDR3 contains 13 residues. CDR3 protein: CASRSNRAHEQYF. CDR3 coding DNA: TGTGCCAGCAGGTCGAACAGGGCCCACGAGCAGTACTTC.

The DNA of the CDR3 is TGTGCCAGCAGCGTAGGAGGAGTTGCCGGGGAGCTGTTTTTT. This encodes CASSVGGVAGELFF. The chain couples TRBV9 to TRBJ2-2; D uncertain. CDR1 is SGDLS, CDR2 YYNGEE, per germline. The CDR3 spans 14 residues. V shed 0 bases and J shed 6 bases, with 9 bases lying between them.

The rearrangement joins TRBV19 to TRBJ1-2, with D possibly matching TRBD1 (5 bases). Germline assignment: CDR1 LNHDA and CDR2 SQIVND (reference sequence). V lost 7 bases to trimming and J lost 4 bases, with 13 bases between them. The CDR3 is 13 amino acids. Written as DNA, the CDR3 is TGTGCCAGTAAAGGGGCCTGGGCCTATGGCTACACCTTC. It yields the protein CASKGAWAYGYTF.

This sequence joins TRBV11-1 and TRBJ2-1, with D possibly TRBD2 on 5 matching bases. Trimming pared 4 bases from V and 14 bases from J, leaving 24 bases between. Germline values: CDR1 SGHAT, CDR2 FQDESV (reference sequence). The CDR3 length is 15 residues. The chain's CDR3 is CASSSSPALRDGEFF. The CDR3 DNA is TGTGCCAGCAGCTCTTCACCAGCCCTTCGGGATGGCGAGTTCTTC.

The chain carries TRBV7-2 and TRBJ2-7; the D gene is possibly TRBD2 (6 bases). The V and J ends lost 5 bases and 7 bases respectively, with 21 bases between them. The CDR3 has 15 amino acids. CDR1 and CDR2 (germline): SGHTA, FQGNSA. In DNA form, the CDR3 reads TGTGCCAGCAGCCCCTATAGCGGATCTTATGGGGAGCAGTACTTC. Encoded protein: CASSPYSGSYGEQYF. The full variable domain, its missing parts supplied by reference TRBV7-2 and TRBJ2-7, is GAGVSQSPSNKVTEKGKDVELRCDPISGHTALYWYRQSLGQGLEFLIYFQGNSAPDKSGLPSDRFSAERTGGSVSTLTIQRTQQEDSAVYLCASSPYSGSYGEQYFGPGTRLTVT.

The chain combines TRBV28 with TRBJ1-5, with D perhaps TRBD1 (6 bases). The CDR3 contains 16 residues. Trimming took 6 bases from V and 7 from J, leaving 22 bases between them. Germline V CDR1 and CDR2: MDHEN, SYDVKM. The CDR3 loop is CASSLGGGGEGQPQHF. The CDR3 nucleotides read TGTGCCAGCAGCTTGGGCGGAGGGGGGGAGGGGCAGCCCCAGCATTTT. The whole variable domain, filled in from reference TRBV28 and TRBJ1-5, reads DVKVTQSSRYLVKRTGEKVFLECVQDMDHENMFWYRQDPGLGLRLIYFSYDVKMKEKGDIPEGYSVSREKKERFSLILESASTNQTSMYLCASSLGGGGEGQPQHFGDGTRLSIL.

The chain uses TRBV7-9 and TRBJ1-1; D gene unclear. The V gene lost 3 bases and the J gene lost 2 bases, with 19 bases spanning the gap. CDR1 and CDR2 from the germline V gene are SEHNR and FQNEAQ (reference sequence). CDR3 size: 17 residues. The CDR3 loop is CASSFGEEPARNTEAFF. Written as DNA, the CDR3 is TGTGCCAGCAGCTTTGGGGAAGAACCAGCCAGAAACACTGAAGCTTTCTTT.